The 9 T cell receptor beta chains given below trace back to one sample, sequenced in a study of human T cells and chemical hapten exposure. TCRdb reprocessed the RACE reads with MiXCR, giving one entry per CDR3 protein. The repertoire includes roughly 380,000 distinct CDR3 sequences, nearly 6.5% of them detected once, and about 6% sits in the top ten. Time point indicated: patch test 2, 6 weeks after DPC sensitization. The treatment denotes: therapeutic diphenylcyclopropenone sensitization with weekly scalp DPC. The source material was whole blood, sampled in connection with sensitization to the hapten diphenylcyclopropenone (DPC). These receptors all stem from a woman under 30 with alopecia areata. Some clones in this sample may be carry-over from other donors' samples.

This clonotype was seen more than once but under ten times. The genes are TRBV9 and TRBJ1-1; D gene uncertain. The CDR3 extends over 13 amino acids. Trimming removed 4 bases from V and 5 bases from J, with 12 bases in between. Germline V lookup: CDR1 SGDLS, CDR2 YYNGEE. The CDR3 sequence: CASSQGSLTEAFF. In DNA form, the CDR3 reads TGTGCCAGCAGCCAAGGGAGTTTGACTGAAGCTTTCTTT.

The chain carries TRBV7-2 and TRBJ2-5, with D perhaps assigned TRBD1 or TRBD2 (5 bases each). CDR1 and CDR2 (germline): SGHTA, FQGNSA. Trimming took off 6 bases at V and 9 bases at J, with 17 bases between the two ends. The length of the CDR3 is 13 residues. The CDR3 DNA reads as TGTGCCAGCAGTTTGTCTGACGAGGGGTCCCAGTACTTC. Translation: CASSLSDEGSQYF. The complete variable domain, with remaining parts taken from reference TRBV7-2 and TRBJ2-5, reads GAGVSQSPSNKVTEKGKDVELRCDPISGHTALYWYRQSLGQGLEFLIYFQGNSAPDKSGLPSDRFSAERTGGSVSTLTIQRTQQEDSAVYLCASSLSDEGSQYFGPGTRLLVL.

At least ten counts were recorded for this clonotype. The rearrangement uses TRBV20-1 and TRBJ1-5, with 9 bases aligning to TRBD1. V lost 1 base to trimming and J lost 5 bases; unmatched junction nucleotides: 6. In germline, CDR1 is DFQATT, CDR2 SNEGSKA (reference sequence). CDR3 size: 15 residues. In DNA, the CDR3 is TGCAGTGCTAGAGCTCGGGACAGGGAGTATCAGCCCCAGCATTTT. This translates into CSARARDREYQPQHF.

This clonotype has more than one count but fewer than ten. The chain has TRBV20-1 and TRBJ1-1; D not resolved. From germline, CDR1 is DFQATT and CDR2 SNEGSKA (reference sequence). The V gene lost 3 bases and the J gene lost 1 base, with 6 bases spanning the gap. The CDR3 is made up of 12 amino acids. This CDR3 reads CSASTWNTEAFF. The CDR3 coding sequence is TGCAGTGCTAGTACCTGGAACACTGAAGCTTTCTTT.

The CDR3 DNA reads as TGTGCCAGCAGAGCTACGGACAGAATACAGCCCCAGCATTTT. Protein sequence: CASRATDRIQPQHF. This sequence joins TRBV2 and TRBJ1-5; D possibly corresponds to TRBD1 (6 bases). Germline CDR1 and CDR2: SNHLY and FYNNEI. V was shortened by 6 bases and J by 7 bases, with 16 bases between the two germline ends. The CDR3 length is 14 residues.

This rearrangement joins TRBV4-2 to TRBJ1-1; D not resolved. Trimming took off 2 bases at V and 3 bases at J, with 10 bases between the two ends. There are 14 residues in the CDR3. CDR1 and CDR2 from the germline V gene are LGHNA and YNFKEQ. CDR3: CASSQKARDTEAFF. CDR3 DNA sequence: TGTGCCAGCAGCCAAAAAGCTAGGGACACTGAAGCTTTCTTT.

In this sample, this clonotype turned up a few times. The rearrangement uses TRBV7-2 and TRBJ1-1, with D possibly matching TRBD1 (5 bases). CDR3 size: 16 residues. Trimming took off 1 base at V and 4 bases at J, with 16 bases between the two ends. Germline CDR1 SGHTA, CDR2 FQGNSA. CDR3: CASSLDAPRRGTEAFF. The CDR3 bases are TGTGCCAGCAGCTTAGATGCTCCCCGAAGGGGCACTGAAGCTTTCTTT.

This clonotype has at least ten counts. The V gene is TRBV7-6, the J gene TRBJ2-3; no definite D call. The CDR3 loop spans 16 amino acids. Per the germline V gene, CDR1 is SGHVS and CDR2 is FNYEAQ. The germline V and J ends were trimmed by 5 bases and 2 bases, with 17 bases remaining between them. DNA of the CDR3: TGTGCCAGCAGCCGATTGGTAGAAGCTCCCACAGATACGCAGTATTTT. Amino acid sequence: CASSRLVEAPTDTQYF.

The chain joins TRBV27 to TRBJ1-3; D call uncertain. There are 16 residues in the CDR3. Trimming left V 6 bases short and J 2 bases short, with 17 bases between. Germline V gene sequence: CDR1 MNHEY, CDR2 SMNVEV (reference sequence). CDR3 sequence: CASRGLQPAPGNTIYF. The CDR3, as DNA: TGTGCCAGCAGGGGTCTTCAACCAGCCCCTGGAAACACCATATATTTT.